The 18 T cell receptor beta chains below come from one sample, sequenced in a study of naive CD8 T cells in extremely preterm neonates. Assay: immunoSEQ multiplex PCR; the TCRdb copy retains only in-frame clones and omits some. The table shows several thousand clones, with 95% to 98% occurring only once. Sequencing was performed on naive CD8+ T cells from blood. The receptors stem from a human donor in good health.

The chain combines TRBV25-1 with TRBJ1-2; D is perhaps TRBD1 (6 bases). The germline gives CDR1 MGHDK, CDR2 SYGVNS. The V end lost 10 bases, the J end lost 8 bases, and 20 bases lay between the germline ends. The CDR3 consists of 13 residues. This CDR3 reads CATGRQGKEGYTF. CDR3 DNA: TGTGCCACCGGACGCCAGGGGAAGGAAGGCTACACCTTC.

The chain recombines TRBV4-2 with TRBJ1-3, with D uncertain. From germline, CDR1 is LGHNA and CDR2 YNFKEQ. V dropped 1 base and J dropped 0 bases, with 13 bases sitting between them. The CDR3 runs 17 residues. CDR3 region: CASSQVHGSFSGNTIYF. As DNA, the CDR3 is TGTGCCAGCAGCCAAGTTCACGGGAGTTTCTCTGGAAACACCATATATTTT.

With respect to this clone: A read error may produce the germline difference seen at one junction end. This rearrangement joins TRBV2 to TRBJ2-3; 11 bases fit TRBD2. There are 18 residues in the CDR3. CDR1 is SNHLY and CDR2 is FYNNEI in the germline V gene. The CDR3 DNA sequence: TGTGCCAGCAGTGAACAAACTACTAGCGGGGGAACCCCCAATACGCGGTATTTT. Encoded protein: CASSEQTTSGGTPNTRYF. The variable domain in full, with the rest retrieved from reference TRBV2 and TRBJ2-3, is EPEVTQTPSHQVTQMGQEVILRCVPISNHLYFYWYRQILGQKVEFLVSFYNNEISEKSEIFDDQFSVERPDGSNFTLKIRSTKLEDSAMYFCASSEQTTSGGTPNTRYFGPGTRLTVL.

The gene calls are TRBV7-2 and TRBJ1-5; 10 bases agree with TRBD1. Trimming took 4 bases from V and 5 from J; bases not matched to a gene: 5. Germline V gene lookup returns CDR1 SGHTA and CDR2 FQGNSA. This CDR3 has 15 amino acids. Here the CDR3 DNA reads TGTGCCAGCAGCTCTGACAGGGGGCTGGATCAGCCCCAGCATTTT. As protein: CASSSDRGLDQPQHF.

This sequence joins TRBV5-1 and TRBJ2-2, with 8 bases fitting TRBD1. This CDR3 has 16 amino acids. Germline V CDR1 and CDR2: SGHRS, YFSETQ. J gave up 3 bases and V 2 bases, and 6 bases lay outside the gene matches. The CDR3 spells CASSFSGTGYTGELFF. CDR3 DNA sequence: TGCGCCAGCAGCTTCTCCGGGACAGGTTACACCGGGGAGCTGTTTTTT.

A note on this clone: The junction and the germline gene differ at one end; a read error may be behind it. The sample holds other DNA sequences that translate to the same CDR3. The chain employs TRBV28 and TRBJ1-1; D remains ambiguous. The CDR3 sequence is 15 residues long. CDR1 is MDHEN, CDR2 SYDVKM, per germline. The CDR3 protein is CASSPPGNWNTEAFF. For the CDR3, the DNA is TGTGCCAGCAGTCCCCCCGGGAATTGGAACACCGAAGCTTTCTTT.

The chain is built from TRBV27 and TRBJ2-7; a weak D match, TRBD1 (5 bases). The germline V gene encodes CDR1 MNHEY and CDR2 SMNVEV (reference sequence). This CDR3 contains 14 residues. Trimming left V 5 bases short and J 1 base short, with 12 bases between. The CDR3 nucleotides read TGTGCCAGCAGTCCGTTCAGGGCATCCTACGAGCAGTACTTC. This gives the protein CASSPFRASYEQYF.

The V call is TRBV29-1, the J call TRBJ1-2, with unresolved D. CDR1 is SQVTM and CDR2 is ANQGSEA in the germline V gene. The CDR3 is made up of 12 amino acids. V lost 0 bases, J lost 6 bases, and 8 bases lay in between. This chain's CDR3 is CSVEEGGHGYTF. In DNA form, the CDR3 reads TGCAGCGTTGAAGAAGGAGGCCATGGCTACACCTTC.

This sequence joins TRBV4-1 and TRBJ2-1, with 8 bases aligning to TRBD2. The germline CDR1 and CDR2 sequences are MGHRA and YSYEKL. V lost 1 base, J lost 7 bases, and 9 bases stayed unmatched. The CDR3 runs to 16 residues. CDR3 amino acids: CASSQGAGAGWNEQFF. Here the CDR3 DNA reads TGCGCCAGCAGCCAAGGAGCGGGGGCCGGGTGGAATGAGCAGTTCTTC.

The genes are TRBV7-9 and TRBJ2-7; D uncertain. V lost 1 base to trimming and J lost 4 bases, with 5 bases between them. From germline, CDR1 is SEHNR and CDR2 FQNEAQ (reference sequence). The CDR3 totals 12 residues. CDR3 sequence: CASSLELYEQYF. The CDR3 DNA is TGTGCCAGCAGCTTAGAACTATACGAGCAGTACTTC.

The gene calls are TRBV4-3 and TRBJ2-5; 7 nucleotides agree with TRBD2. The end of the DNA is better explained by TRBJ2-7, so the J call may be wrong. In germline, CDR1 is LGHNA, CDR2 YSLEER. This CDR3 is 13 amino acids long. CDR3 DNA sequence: TGCGCCAGCAGCCAAGAGGGGGGGGACGAGCAGTACTTC. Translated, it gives CASSQEGGDEQYF.

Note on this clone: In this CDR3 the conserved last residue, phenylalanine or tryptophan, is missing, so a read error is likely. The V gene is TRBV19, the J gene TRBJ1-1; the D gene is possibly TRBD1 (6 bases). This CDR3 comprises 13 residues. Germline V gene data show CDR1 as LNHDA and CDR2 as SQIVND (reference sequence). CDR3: CAASPGQFTEAFL. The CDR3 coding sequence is TGTGCTGCCTCGCCCGGACAGTTCACTGAAGCTTTCCTT.

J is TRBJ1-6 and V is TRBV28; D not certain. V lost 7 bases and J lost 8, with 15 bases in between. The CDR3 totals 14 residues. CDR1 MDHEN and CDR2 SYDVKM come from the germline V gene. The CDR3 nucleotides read TGTGCCAGCACCCTCATAGGTGAGGATTCACCCCTCCACTTT. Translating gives CASTLIGEDSPLHF.

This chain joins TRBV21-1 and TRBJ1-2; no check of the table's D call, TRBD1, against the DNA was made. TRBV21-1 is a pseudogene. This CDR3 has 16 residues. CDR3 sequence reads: CASSPRQGGFSYGYTF. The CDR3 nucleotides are TGTGCCAGCAGCCCACGACAGGGTGGGTTCAGCTATGGCTACACCTTC.

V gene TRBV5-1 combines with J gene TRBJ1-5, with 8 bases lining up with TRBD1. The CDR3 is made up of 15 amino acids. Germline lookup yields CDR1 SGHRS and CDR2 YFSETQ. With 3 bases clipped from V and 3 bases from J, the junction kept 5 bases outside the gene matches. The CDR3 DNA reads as TGCGCCAGCAGCTACACGACAGGGGCCAATCAGCCCCAGCATTTT. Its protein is CASSYTTGANQPQHF. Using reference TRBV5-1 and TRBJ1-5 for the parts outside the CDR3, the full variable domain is KAGVTQTPRYLIKTRGQQVTLSCSPISGHRSVSWYQQTPGQGLQFLFEYFSETQRNKGNFPGRFSGRQFSNSRSEMNVSTLELGDSALYLCASSYTTGANQPQHFGDGTRLSIL.

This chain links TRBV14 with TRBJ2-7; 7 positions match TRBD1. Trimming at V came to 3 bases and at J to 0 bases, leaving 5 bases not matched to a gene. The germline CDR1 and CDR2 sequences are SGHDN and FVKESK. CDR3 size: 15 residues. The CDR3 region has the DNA TGTGCCAGCAGCCATACGACAGGGAGCTCCTACGAGCAGTACTTC. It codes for CASSHTTGSSYEQYF.

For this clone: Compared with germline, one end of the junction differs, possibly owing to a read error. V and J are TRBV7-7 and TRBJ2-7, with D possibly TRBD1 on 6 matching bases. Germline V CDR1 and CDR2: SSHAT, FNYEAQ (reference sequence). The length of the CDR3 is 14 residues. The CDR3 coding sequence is TGTGCTAGCAGCTTAGCAGGGGTTGACGACGAGCAGTACTTC. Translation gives CASSLAGVDDEQYF.

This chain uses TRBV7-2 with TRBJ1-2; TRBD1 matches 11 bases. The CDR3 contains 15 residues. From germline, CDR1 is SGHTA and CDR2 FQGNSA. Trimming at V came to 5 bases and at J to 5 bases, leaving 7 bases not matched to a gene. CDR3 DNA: TGTGCCAGCAGCGCCGGACAGGGGGCTGGGTATGGCTACACCTTC. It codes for CASSAGQGAGYGYTF. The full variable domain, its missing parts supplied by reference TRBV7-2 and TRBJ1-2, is GAGVSQSPSNKVTEKGKDVELRCDPISGHTALYWYRQSLGQGLEFLIYFQGNSAPDKSGLPSDRFSAERTGGSVSTLTIQRTQQEDSAVYLCASSAGQGAGYGYTFGSGTRLTVV.